The present TCR beta chain was sequenced within a study of T cells in Graves' hyperthyroidism and ophthalmopathy. CDR3 length: 16 amino acids. Germline V lookup: CDR1 ENHRY, CDR2 SYGVKD. V trimming: 0 bases; J trimming: 9 bases; junction bases outside the gene matches: 7. Authors of the study amplified TCR beta CDR3 regions from RNA transcripts. HTBI primers drove first-round RT-PCR of the TCR CDR3. TCRdb independently ran MiXCR on the multiplex PCR reads; one entry per CDR3 protein. The table includes approximately 620,000 distinct CDR3 sequences, approximately 15% detected once. This clonotype was observed many times.

Material for sequencing was blood. The V gene is TRBV10-3, the J gene TRBJ2-1, with TRBD2 identical over 11 bases. The source of this sequence is a woman in her thirties with Graves' hyperthyroidism that later progressed to Graves' ophthalmopathy. The CDR3 DNA is TGTGCCATCAGTGAGTCGCGTAGCGGGAGGGCCGGTGAGCAGTTCTTC. Its translation: CAISESRSGRAGEQFF.